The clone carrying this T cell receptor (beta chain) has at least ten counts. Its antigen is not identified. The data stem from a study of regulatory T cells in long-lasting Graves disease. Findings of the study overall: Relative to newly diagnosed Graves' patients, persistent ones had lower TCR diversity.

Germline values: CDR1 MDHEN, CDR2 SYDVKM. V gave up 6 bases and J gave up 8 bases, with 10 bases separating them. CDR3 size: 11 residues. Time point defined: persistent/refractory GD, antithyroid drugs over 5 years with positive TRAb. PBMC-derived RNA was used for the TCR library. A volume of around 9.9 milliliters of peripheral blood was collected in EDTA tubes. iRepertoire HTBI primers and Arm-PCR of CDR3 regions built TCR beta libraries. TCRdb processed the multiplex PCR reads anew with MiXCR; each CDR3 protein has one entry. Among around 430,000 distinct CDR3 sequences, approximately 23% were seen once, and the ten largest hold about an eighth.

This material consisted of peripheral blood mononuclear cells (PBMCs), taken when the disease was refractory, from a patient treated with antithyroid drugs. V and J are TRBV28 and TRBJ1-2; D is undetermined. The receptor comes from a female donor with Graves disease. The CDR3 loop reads CASRRQQGYTF. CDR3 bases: TGTGCCAGCAGGCGGCAACAGGGCTACACCTTC.